The 8 T cell receptor beta chains presented below share a single source sample, sequenced in a study of cytomegalovirus exposure and HLA in healthy donors. The PCR used 60 Vbeta and 13 Jbeta primers. Measured with immunoSEQ multiplex PCR; TCRdb has only the in-frame clones, and not every one. The sample contains about 100,000 clones, roughly 80% of which appear only once. Material for sequencing was PBMCs. These receptors came from a man in his forties or fifties in good health and CMV-seropositive.

The V gene is TRBV7-8, the J gene TRBJ2-7; D may be TRBD1 (5 bases). The germline V and J ends were trimmed by 1 base and 0 bases, with 10 bases remaining between them. Per the germline V gene, CDR1 is SGHVS and CDR2 is FQNEAQ. CDR3 size: 15 residues. The CDR3 DNA follows: TGTGCCAGCAGCTTAGAAGTGACAGCCTCCTACGAGCAGTACTTC. Translation: CASSLEVTASYEQYF.

To note about this clone: Other DNA sequences in this sample translate to the same CDR3. The V gene is TRBV7-9, the J gene TRBJ1-1; 8 bases map to TRBD1. J gave up 5 bases and V 5 bases, and 7 bases lay outside the gene matches. This CDR3 is 14 amino acids long. Germline CDR1 reads SEHNR; CDR2 reads FQNEAQ (reference sequence). The DNA of the CDR3 is TGTGCCAGCAGCCCCGGGACAGGACATACTGAAGCTTTCTTT. This codes for CASSPGTGHTEAFF.

The chain joins TRBV11-2 to TRBJ1-2, with 7 bases that match TRBD1. The V gene's germline CDR1 is SGHAT and CDR2 FQNNGV. This CDR3 is 13 amino acids long. Germline trimming cut 5 bases from V and 2 bases from J; bases unmatched to any gene: 2. This CDR3 reads CASSQGQNYGYTF. In DNA, the CDR3 is TGTGCCAGCAGCCAGGGACAGAACTATGGCTACACCTTC.

The genes are TRBV4-1 and TRBJ2-2; D may be TRBD1 (5 bases). The germline CDR1 and CDR2 sequences are MGHRA and YSYEKL. The V end was cut by 4 bases, the J end by 6 bases, with 18 bases between. The CDR3 length is 16 residues. As DNA, the CDR3 is TGCGCCAGCAGCCTCCTTCCCTCAGGGTACGCCGGGGAGCTGTTTTTT. It is translated as CASSLLPSGYAGELFF.

This chain uses TRBV5-6 with TRBJ2-2, with 8 nucleotides matching TRBD2. Germline V CDR1 and CDR2: SGHDT, YYEEEE. The V and J ends lost 2 bases and 1 base, in that order; junction bases with no gene match: 4. The CDR3 extends over 16 amino acids. CDR3 residues: CASSFGSGVNTGELFF. For the CDR3, the DNA is TGTGCCAGCAGCTTCGGTAGCGGGGTGAACACCGGGGAGCTGTTTTTT.

As for this clone: The sample holds other DNA sequences that translate to the same CDR3. The J gene is TRBJ2-4, the V gene TRBV6-5, with a weak D call TRBD1 (6 bases). The CDR3 is made up of 14 amino acids. The germline CDR1 and CDR2 sequences are MNHEY and SVGAGI. V lost 5 bases, J lost 4 bases, and 12 bases lay in between. The CDR3 loop is CASSPPGTKNIQYF. The DNA of the CDR3 is TGTGCCAGCAGTCCCCCTGGGACAAAAAACATTCAGTACTTC.

The gene calls are TRBV5-6 and TRBJ2-4, with D possibly TRBD1 on 5 matching bases. V was shortened by 1 base and J by 0 bases, with 11 bases between the two germline ends. The CDR3 is made up of 16 amino acids. From germline, CDR1 is SGHDT and CDR2 YYEEEE. CDR3 amino acids: CASSLRRGLAKNIQYF. In DNA form, the CDR3 reads TGTGCCAGCAGCTTGCGAAGGGGTTTAGCCAAAAACATTCAGTACTTC.

This chain uses TRBV19 with TRBJ2-3; TRBD2 matches 8 bases. The CDR3 length is 17 residues. Germline-derived CDR1 and CDR2 are LNHDA and SQIVND (reference sequence). The J segment lost 5 bases and the V segment lost 7 bases, leaving 17 bases of the junction unmatched. CDR3 in amino acids: CASTPPGTRSLIDTQYF. The CDR3 DNA reads TGTGCCAGTACCCCCCCCGGGACTAGGAGTTTGATAGATACGCAGTATTTT.